These 2 T cell receptor beta chains originate from one sample sequenced in a study of cytomegalovirus exposure and HLA in healthy donors. The PCR was carried out with 60 Vbeta primers and 13 Jbeta primers. Method: immunoSEQ multiplex PCR; TCRdb's copy keeps in-frame clones and lacks some. Of about 240,000 clones in the sample, around 80% were seen once. Sequenced material: PBMCs. The source is a middle-aged woman in good health and CMV-seropositive.

The rearrangement uses TRBV5-4 and TRBJ2-7, with D perhaps matching TRBD1 (5 bases). V was cut by 2 bases and J by 5 bases, with 11 bases left in between. The CDR3 consists of 13 residues. Germline CDR1 SGHNT, CDR2 YYREEE (reference sequence). The CDR3 DNA follows: TGTGCCAGCAGCTTATTCGGCAGGGACGAGCAGTACTTC. Translation gives CASSLFGRDEQYF.

In the case of this clone: Other DNA sequences within the sample encode an identical CDR3. The genes are TRBV9 and TRBJ2-5; possibly TRBD2 for D (5 bases). This CDR3 comprises 14 residues. V was clipped by 0 bases and J by 5 bases, with 11 bases between them. Germline V lookup: CDR1 SGDLS, CDR2 YYNGEE. CDR3 DNA sequence: TGTGCCAGCAGCGTAGGAGGGAGAAAGGAGACCCAGTACTTC. This sequence encodes CASSVGGRKETQYF.